The next 10 T cell receptor beta chains were all read from a single sample in a study of OX40 agonist ivuxolimab in advanced cancers. Only in-frame clones appear in the TCRdb table, and some are missing; sequencing was by immunoSEQ multiplex PCR. The sample yields tens of thousands of clones, around 89% seen once. Sequenced here: CD4+ or CD8+ T cells sorted from blood, sampled in a trial of the OX40 agonist ivuxolimab. Every receptor here comes from an adult with an advanced solid tumor such as melanoma, head and neck, liver or kidney cancer.

This clone was seen once. V and J are TRBV7-9 and TRBJ2-3; the D is unclear. From germline, CDR1 is SEHNR and CDR2 FQNEAQ (reference sequence). The CDR3 runs to 12 residues. Trimming left V 5 bases short and J 4 bases short, with 7 bases between. This CDR3 reads CASSLYADTQYF. Written as DNA, the CDR3 is TGTGCCAGCAGCCTCTACGCAGATACGCAGTATTTT.

The chain couples TRBV19 to TRBJ2-3, with D possibly matching TRBD2 (5 bases). The ends were cut back, 2 bases at V and 3 bases at J, with 30 bases in the middle. Germline assignment: CDR1 LNHDA and CDR2 SQIVND (reference sequence). The CDR3 is made up of 21 amino acids. The CDR3, as DNA: TGTGCCAGTAGTATAAGGGAGCTGGACGGCAGGTCCCTTACTAGGACAGATACGCAGTATTTT. It specifies CASSIRELDGRSLTRTDTQYF.

CDR3: CASSDTGVTDTQYF. The CDR3 region has the DNA TGTGCCAGCAGCGACACGGGGGTGACAGATACGCAGTATTTT. This rearrangement joins TRBV6-5 to TRBJ2-3; D is perhaps TRBD2 (6 bases). V lost 6 bases and J lost 3, with 13 bases in between. Per the germline V gene, CDR1 is MNHEY and CDR2 is SVGAGI. The CDR3 consists of 14 residues.

V gene TRBV30 combines with J gene TRBJ2-5; no definite D call. Germline assignment: CDR1 GTSNPN and CDR2 SVGIG (reference sequence). The CDR3 totals 11 residues. V dropped 1 base and J dropped 5 bases, with 5 bases sitting between them. CDR3 sequence: CAWSGSETQYF. The DNA for the CDR3 is TGTGCCTGGAGTGGGAGCGAGACCCAGTACTTC. Full variable domain (rest looked up from reference TRBV30 and TRBJ2-5): SQTIHQWPATLVQPVGSPLSLECTVEGTSNPNLYWYRQAAGRGLQLLFYSVGIGQISSEVPQNLSASRPQDRQFILSSKKLLLSDSGFYLCAWSGSETQYFGPGTRLLVL.

The chain is built from TRBV27 and TRBJ2-1; 8 nucleotides align to TRBD1. Per germline, CDR1 MNHEY and CDR2 SMNVEV (reference sequence). J gave up 6 bases and V 4 bases, and 8 bases lay outside the gene matches. The CDR3 runs to 15 residues. CDR3 nucleotides: TGTGCCAGCAGTTCGCCCGGGACAGGTGGCAATGAGCAGTTCTTC. It yields the protein CASSSPGTGGNEQFF.

J is TRBJ1-1 and V is TRBV9, with 8 bases lining up with TRBD1. The CDR3 totals 14 residues. The V gene end was trimmed by 4 bases and the J gene end by 4 bases; junction bases not matched to a gene: 6. Germline-derived CDR1 and CDR2 are SGDLS and YYNGEE. CDR3 protein: CASSPTGVGTEAFF. The CDR3 DNA is TGTGCCAGCAGCCCGACAGGGGTTGGCACTGAAGCTTTCTTT. The whole variable domain, filled in from reference TRBV9 and TRBJ1-1, reads DSGVTQTPKHLITATGQRVTLRCSPRSGDLSVYWYQQSLDQGLQFLIQYYNGEERAKGNILERFSAQQFPDLHSELNLSSLELGDSALYFCASSPTGVGTEAFFGQGTRLTVV.

V usage is TRBV6-5 and J usage is TRBJ2-7; no definite D call. The ends were cut back, 6 bases at V and 4 bases at J, with 10 bases in the middle. CDR3 length equals 12 residues. CDR1 is MNHEY and CDR2 is SVGAGI in the germline V gene. CDR3 sequence: CASSLDGYEQYF. The CDR3 DNA is TGTGCCAGCAGCCTGGACGGATACGAGCAGTACTTC.

This clone was seen a single time. V usage is TRBV19 and J usage is TRBJ2-3, with a weak D call TRBD2 (5 bases). Germline CDR1 and CDR2: LNHDA and SQIVND (reference sequence). This CDR3 spans 15 amino acids. Trimming left V 0 bases short and J 0 bases short, with 7 bases between. This CDR3 reads CASSIDGVSTDTQYF. CDR3 DNA sequence: TGTGCCAGTAGTATAGACGGGGTTAGCACAGATACGCAGTATTTT.

The V call is TRBV4-2, the J call TRBJ1-1, with D possibly matching TRBD1 (6 bases). V lost 3 bases to trimming and J lost 8 bases, with 10 bases between them. This CDR3 is 12 amino acids long. In germline, CDR1 is LGHNA, CDR2 YNFKEQ. CDR3 amino acids: CASSQEQGEAFF. The CDR3 DNA follows: TGTGCCAGCAGCCAGGAACAGGGCGAAGCTTTCTTT.

This chain connects TRBV9 to TRBJ1-2; D ambiguous. Per germline, CDR1 SGDLS and CDR2 YYNGEE. Trimming left V 3 bases short and J 5 bases short, with 2 bases between. The CDR3 runs 10 residues. CDR3 protein: CASSGYGYTF. In DNA, the CDR3 is TGTGCCAGCAGCGGTTATGGCTACACCTTC.